These T cell receptor beta chains were read from a single sample in a study of blood T cell repertoires in COVID-19. Generated by immunoSEQ multiplex PCR, the TCRdb table keeps only in-frame clones and is missing some. Found here are over 300,000 clones, over 75% of them singletons; the top ten hold around 6.9%. Sequenced sample: peripheral blood. These receptors were obtained from a human donor in a cohort sampled during active COVID-19. The CDR3 runs from the conserved cysteine through the conserved F or W. A D gene is named only where the DNA matches it firmly. Rows give clone size only sometimes, using once, few, many, or a class for an expanded clone.

D,size,J,V,CDR3,DNA
TRBD1,.,TRBJ1-4,TRBV15,CATSTSKTGFSEKLFF,TGTGCCACCAGCACCTCGAAGACAGGGTTCAGTGAAAAACTGTTTTTT
.,few,TRBJ1-5,TRBV5-5,CASSPSGGLNQPQHF,TGTGCCAGCAGCCCCTCGGGGGGGCTTAATCAGCCCCAGCATTTT
.,.,TRBJ1-5,TRBV10-3,CAISEDVTAQHF,TGTGCCATCAGTGAGGATGTGACAGCCCAGCATTTT
.,once,TRBJ2-6,TRBV19,CASSIVDRSSGANVLTF,TGTGCCAGTAGTATAGTTGACAGAAGCTCTGGGGCCAACGTCCTGACTTTC
TRBD1,.,TRBJ2-7,TRBV7-9,CASSPRQGKERAYEQYF,TGTGCCAGCAGCCCCCGACAGGGTAAGGAAAGGGCCTACGAGCAGTACTTC
TRBD1,once,TRBJ1-4,TRBV7-9,CASSARSGTGVEKLFF,TGTGCCAGCAGCGCCAGATCCGGGACAGGGGTCGAAAAACTGTTTTTT
TRBD1,.,TRBJ1-6,TRBV4-1,CASSQEDQDRADSPLHF,TGCGCCAGCAGCCAAGAGGATCAGGACAGGGCGGATTCACCCCTCCACTTT
TRBD1,once,TRBJ1-1,TRBV30,CAWRGQGNTEAFF,TGTGCCTGGAGAGGACAGGGAAACACTGAAGCTTTCTTT
TRBD1,.,TRBJ1-2,TRBV6-5,CASRFPGQGDYGYTF,TGTGCCAGCAGATTCCCGGGACAGGGGGACTATGGCTACACCTTC
TRBD1,.,TRBJ2-7,TRBV7-2,CASSLRETGSYEQYF,TGTGCCAGCAGCTTAAGAGAGACAGGGTCCTACGAGCAGTACTTC
TRBD1,few,TRBJ1-1,TRBV6-5,CATDRHTEAFF,TGTGCCACGGACAGGCACACTGAAGCTTTCTTT
.,.,TRBJ1-2,TRBV12-3/TRBV12-4,CASSLGGLGYTF,TGTGCCAGCAGTTTGGGGGGTCTGGGGTACACCTTC
.,.,TRBJ1-2,TRBV9,CASSRQSFLSFYGYTF,TGTGCCAGCAGCCGACAGTCTTTTCTTTCCTTTTATGGCTACACCTTC
TRBD1,.,TRBJ1-6,TRBV19,CASSIVRTGGNSPLHF,TGTGCCAGTAGTATAGTCAGGACAGGGGGGAATTCACCCCTCCACTTT
.,few,TRBJ2-7,TRBV10-3,CAISLGVADEQYF,TGTGCCATCAGCCTTGGAGTGGCAGACGAGCAGTACTTC
.,.,TRBJ1-2,TRBV5-4,CAVYTAGRDYGYTF,TGTGCCGTCTACACCGCGGGGCGAGACTATGGCTACACCTTC
.,.,TRBJ2-3,TRBV29-1,CSVEGLARISTDTQYF,TGCAGCGTTGAAGGGCTAGCGAGAATCAGCACAGATACGCAGTATTTT
TRBD1,.,TRBJ1-2,TRBV5-1,CASGTGDGYTF,TGCGCCAGTGGGACAGGGGATGGCTACACCTTC
TRBD1,few,TRBJ1-1,TRBV5-4,CASSSGQGAKGNTEAFF,TGTGCCAGCAGCTCCGGACAGGGGGCAAAGGGGAACACTGAAGCTTTCTTT
.,.,TRBJ2-5,TRBV29-1,CSVDPGGPETQYF,TGCAGCGTCGACCCCGGAGGGCCGGAGACCCAGTACTTC
.,once,TRBJ2-7,TRBV5-1,CASSLATGYEQYF,TGCGCCAGCAGCTTGGCTACAGGCTACGAGCAGTACTTC
TRBD1,.,TRBJ1-5,TRBV24-1,CATSDLTGDPFNQPQHF,TGTGCCACCAGTGATTTGACAGGGGATCCCTTCAATCAGCCCCAGCATTTT
TRBD1,.,TRBJ2-3,TRBV18,CASSPNRGYGTDTQYF,TGTGCCAGCTCACCCAACAGGGGATACGGCACAGATACGCAGTATTTT
TRBD1,.,TRBJ2-5,TRBV25-1,CASSEPQGQETQYF,TGTGCCAGCAGTGAGCCACAGGGGCAAGAGACCCAGTACTTC
.,.,TRBJ1-1,TRBV9,CASSPQSAAEAFF,TGTGCCAGCAGCCCACAAAGCGCCGCTGAAGCTTTCTTT
TRBD1,.,TRBJ1-1,TRBV5-6,CASSPGQGRQAFF,TGTGCCAGCAGCCCCGGACAGGGGCGACAAGCTTTCTTT
TRBD2,.,TRBJ2-1,TRBV5-1,CASSLDLAGAYNEQFF,TGCGCCAGCAGCTTGGACCTAGCGGGGGCATACAATGAGCAGTTCTTC
TRBD1,.,TRBJ1-2,TRBV4-1,CASSSTGTGAIPYGYTF,TGCGCCAGCAGCTCCACCGGGACAGGGGCGATACCTTATGGCTACACCTTC
TRBD2,.,TRBJ2-7,TRBV9,CASSVDSGGVYEQYF,TGTGCCAGCAGCGTAGATAGCGGGGGGGTCTACGAGCAGTACTTC
.,.,TRBJ1-5,TRBV10-1,CASRKDRDYSNQPQHF,TGCGCCAGCAGGAAGGACAGAGATTATAGCAATCAGCCCCAGCATTTT
.,.,TRBJ1-4,TRBV6-1,CASSEQGAPEKLFF,TGTGCCAGCAGTGAACAAGGGGCCCCTGAAAAACTGTTTTTT
.,few,TRBJ1-1,TRBV6-4,CASSAGRNTEAFF,TGTGCCAGCAGTGCGGGAAGAAACACTGAAGCTTTCTTT
TRBD1,.,TRBJ2-3,TRBV24-1,CATSDLQGITDTQYF,TGTGCCACCAGTGATTTACAGGGGATCACAGATACGCAGTATTTT
TRBD2,.,TRBJ2-5,TRBV5-1,CASSRAGGRQETQYF,TGCGCCAGCAGTAGGGCGGGGGGTCGACAAGAGACCCAGTACTTC
TRBD1,.,TRBJ1-2,TRBV5-6,CASSLRFGTGLNYGYTF,TGTGCCAGCAGCTTGAGGTTCGGGACAGGGCTTAACTATGGCTACACCTTC
.,.,TRBJ1-2,TRBV2,CASSRDMFGGYTF,TGTGCCAGCAGTCGGGACATGTTCGGTGGCTACACCTTC
.,.,TRBJ2-1,TRBV19,CASSPISYNEQFF,TGTGCCAGTAGTCCTATCTCCTACAATGAGCAGTTCTTC
.,.,TRBJ1-5,TRBV18,CASSPQGSQPQHF,TGTGCCAGCTCACCCCAGGGGAGTCAGCCCCAGCATTTT
.,.,TRBJ1-1,TRBV3-1/TRBV3-2,CASSQERAEAFF,TGTGCCAGCAGCCAAGAGAGGGCTGAAGCTTTCTTT
.,.,TRBJ2-7,TRBV15,CATSSESAGKGQYF,TGTGCCACCAGCAGTGAGTCCGCAGGGAAGGGGCAGTACTTC
.,.,TRBJ1-2,TRBV13,CASSGRDQRNPNYGYTF,TGTGCCAGCAGCGGCCGGGATCAAAGAAACCCTAACTATGGCTACACCTTC
.,.,TRBJ2-3,TRBV11-3,CASSLDHDTQYF,TGTGCCAGCAGCTTAGATCATGATACGCAGTATTTT
.,once,TRBJ1-5,TRBV7-2,CASSLAQGNVQPQHF,TGTGCCAGCAGCTTAGCGCAGGGGAACGTCCAGCCCCAGCATTTT
.,few,TRBJ1-5,TRBV2,CASRNGGSSQPQHF,TGTGCCAGCAGGAATGGCGGTTCTAGTCAGCCCCAGCATTTT
.,.,TRBJ2-2,TRBV14,CASSHEGGELFF,TGTGCCAGCAGCCATGAGGGCGGGGAGCTGTTTTTT
.,.,TRBJ1-1,TRBV5-6,CASNQGGRAFF,TGTGCCAGCAACCAGGGTGGTCGGGCTTTCTTT
TRBD1,.,TRBJ2-7,TRBV10-3,CAITGQGEGEQYF,TGTGCCATCACTGGACAGGGGGAAGGCGAGCAGTACTTC
TRBD1,.,TRBJ2-3,TRBV5-1,CASSPDRNTDTQYF,TGCGCCAGCAGCCCGGACAGGAACACAGATACGCAGTATTTT
.,.,TRBJ2-7,TRBV10-3,CAISESEGTYEQYF,TGTGCCATCAGTGAGTCCGAGGGAACCTACGAGCAGTACTTC
TRBD2,.,TRBJ2-5,TRBV10-2,CASTPLAGGQETQYF,TGCGCCAGCACCCCCTTAGCGGGGGGACAAGAGACCCAGTACTTC
.,.,TRBJ2-7,TRBV6-5,CASSYNQGRGYEQYF,TGTGCCAGCAGTTACAACCAGGGGCGCGGGTACGAGCAGTACTTC
.,.,TRBJ1-2,TRBV6-1,CASSEGGSFNYGYTF,TGTGCCAGCAGTGAAGGGGGCAGCTTTAACTATGGCTACACCTTC
.,.,TRBJ2-7,TRBV10-3,CAISESGHHEQYF,TGTGCCATCAGTGAGTCCGGACACCACGAGCAGTACTTC
.,.,TRBJ2-2,TRBV5-1,CASSLSQGITGELFF,TGCGCCAGCAGCTTGAGTCAGGGGATCACCGGGGAGCTGTTTTTT
.,.,TRBJ1-1,TRBV20-1,CSASGGGAASAFF,TGCAGTGCTAGTGGAGGAGGGGCTGCTTCAGCTTTCTTT
TRBD1,.,TRBJ2-1,TRBV10-1,CASSGQGTNEQFF,TGCGCCAGCAGTGGACAGGGGACCAATGAGCAGTTCTTC
.,.,TRBJ1-5,TRBV24-1,CATSDDNRSNQPQHF,TGTGCCACCAGTGACGACAATCGCAGCAATCAGCCCCAGCATTTT